This TCR beta chain was obtained from a study of long-term antiretroviral therapy in people with HIV. Study-wide findings and caveats: Spans of CDR3 length were tighter for HIV repertoires than for controls.

Points on this clone: Its antigen is as yet unknown.

With survey level as its setting, the immunoSEQ assay was v3.0. Sequencing had a target that covered roughly 40,000-50,000 T-cell genomes per sample. Sequencing used immunoSEQ multiplex PCR; TCRdb keeps in-frame clones, though not all of them. The data show some 26,000 clones, 82% seen once. This specimen consisted of unsorted PBMCs, obtained 2.9 years after starting antiretroviral therapy. The receptor was isolated from a man in his fifties or sixties with HIV.

The CDR3 loop is CASSLLRQPQHF. The CDR3 DNA sequence: TGTGCCAGTAGCCTACTGCGGCAGCCCCAGCATTTT. The chain joins TRBV19 to TRBJ1-5; D is undetermined. CDR1 and CDR2 (germline): LNHDA, SQIVND (reference sequence). The CDR3 is 12 amino acids. V was cut by 6 bases and J by 7 bases, with 10 bases left in between.